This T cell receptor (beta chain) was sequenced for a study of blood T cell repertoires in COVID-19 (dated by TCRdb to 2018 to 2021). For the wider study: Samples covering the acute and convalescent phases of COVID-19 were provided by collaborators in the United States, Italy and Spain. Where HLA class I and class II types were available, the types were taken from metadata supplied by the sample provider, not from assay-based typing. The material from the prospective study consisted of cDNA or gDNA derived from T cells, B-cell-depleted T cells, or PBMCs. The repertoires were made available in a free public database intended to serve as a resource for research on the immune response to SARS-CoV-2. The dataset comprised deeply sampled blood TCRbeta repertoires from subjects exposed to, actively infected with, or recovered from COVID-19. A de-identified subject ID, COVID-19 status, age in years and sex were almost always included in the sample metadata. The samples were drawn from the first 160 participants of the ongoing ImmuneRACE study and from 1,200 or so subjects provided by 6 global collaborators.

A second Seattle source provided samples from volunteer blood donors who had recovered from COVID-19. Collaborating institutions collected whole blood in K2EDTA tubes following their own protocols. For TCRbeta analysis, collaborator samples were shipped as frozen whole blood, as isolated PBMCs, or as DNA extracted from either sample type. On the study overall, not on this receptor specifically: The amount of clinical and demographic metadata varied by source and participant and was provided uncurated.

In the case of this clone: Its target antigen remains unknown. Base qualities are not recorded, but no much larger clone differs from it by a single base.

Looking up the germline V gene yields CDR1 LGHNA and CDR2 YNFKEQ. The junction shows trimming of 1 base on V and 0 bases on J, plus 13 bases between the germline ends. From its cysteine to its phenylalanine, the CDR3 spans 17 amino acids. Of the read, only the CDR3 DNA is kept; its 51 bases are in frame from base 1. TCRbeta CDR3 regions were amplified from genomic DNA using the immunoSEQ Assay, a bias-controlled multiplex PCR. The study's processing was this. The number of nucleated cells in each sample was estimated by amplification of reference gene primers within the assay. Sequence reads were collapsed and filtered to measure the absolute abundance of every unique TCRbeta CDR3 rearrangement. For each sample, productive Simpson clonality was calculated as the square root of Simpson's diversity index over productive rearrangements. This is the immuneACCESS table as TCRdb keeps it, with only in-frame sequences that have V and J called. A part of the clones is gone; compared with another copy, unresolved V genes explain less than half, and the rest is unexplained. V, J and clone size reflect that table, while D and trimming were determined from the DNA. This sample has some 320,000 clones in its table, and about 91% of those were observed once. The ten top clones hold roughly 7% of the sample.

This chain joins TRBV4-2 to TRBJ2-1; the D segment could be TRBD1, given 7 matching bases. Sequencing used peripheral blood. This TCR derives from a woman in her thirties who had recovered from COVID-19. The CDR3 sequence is CASSQAGAGGSYNEQFF. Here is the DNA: TGTGCCAGCAGCCAAGCGGGGGCAGGGGGCTCCTACAATGAGCAGTTCTTC.